Given below is one T cell receptor beta chain in context. This sample is drawn from a study of TIL therapy for anti-PD-1-resistant metastatic lung cancer. Sequencing used immunoSEQ v3. Profiled with immunoSEQ multiplex PCR; TCRdb holds only in-frame clones, not every one. The top ten hold more than 1.5% of the sample, which has 54,000 or so clones, over 70% seen once. Time point indicated: pre-treatment sample, taken before nivolumab and TIL therapy. There are 15 residues in the CDR3. CDR1 and CDR2 (germline): MGHRA, YSYEKL. V was clipped by 3 bases and J by 6 bases; unmatched bases: 10. The chain has TRBV4-1 and TRBJ2-7; 8 bases fit TRBD1. The sample consisted of blood, taken at baseline. The sequence was collected from a person between 25 and 79 years old with non-small cell lung cancer. CDR3 protein: CASSQPRTGPLEQYF. CDR3 nucleotide sequence: TGCGCCAGCAGCCAGCCAAGGACAGGGCCTCTCGAGCAGTACTTC.